The T cell receptor beta chain described here comes from a study of blood T cell repertoires in COVID-19. Study summary: Researchers got acute and convalescent COVID-19 samples from the United States, Italy and Spain. T cells, B-cell-depleted T cells, or PBMCs provided the cDNA or gDNA that served as material.

In the authors' workflow: How many nucleated cells were present was estimated from reference gene primer amplification. Assay: immunoSEQ multiplex PCR; the TCRdb copy retains only in-frame clones and omits some. V, J and clone size are those of that table, while D and trimming were read from the DNA. The sample shows over 150,000 clones, around 90% of them seen only once. Germline V lookup: CDR1 SEHNR, CDR2 FQNEAQ (reference sequence). The CDR3 contains 17 residues. The trim removed 5 bases at V and 1 base at J, leaving 10 bases unmatched. The chain carries TRBV7-9 and TRBJ1-4; 7 nucleotides align to TRBD1. Input material: peripheral blood. The TCR was taken from a middle-aged man with active or convalescent COVID-19. In DNA form, the CDR3 reads TGTGCCAGCAGCCCCCGAACAGGGGTGGTAACTAATGAAAAACTGTTTTTT. Its translation: CASSPRTGVVTNEKLFF.